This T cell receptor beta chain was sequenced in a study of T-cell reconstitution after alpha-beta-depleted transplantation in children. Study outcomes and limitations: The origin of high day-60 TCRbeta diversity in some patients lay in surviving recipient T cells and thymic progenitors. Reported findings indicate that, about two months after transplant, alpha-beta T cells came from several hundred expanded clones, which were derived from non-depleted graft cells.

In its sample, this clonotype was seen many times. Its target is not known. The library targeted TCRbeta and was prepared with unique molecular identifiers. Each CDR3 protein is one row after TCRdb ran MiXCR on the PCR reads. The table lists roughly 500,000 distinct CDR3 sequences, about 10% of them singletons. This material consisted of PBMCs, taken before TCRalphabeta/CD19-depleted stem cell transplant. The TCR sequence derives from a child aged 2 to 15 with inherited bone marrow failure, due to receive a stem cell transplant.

CDR3 amino acids: CSVETPSRAEAFF. Here the CDR3 DNA reads TGCAGCGTTGAGACTCCCTCGAGGGCTGAAGCTTTCTTT. The chain recombines TRBV29-1 with TRBJ1-1; D unresolved. The V gene lost 3 bases and the J gene lost 6 bases, with 14 bases spanning the gap. Germline lookup yields CDR1 SQVTM and CDR2 ANQGSEA. The CDR3 spans 13 residues.